A selection of T cell receptor beta chains follows, all from one sample in a study of cytomegalovirus exposure and HLA in healthy donors. Using immunoSEQ multiplex PCR, the repertoire was profiled, and TCRdb retains in-frame clones only, with some absent. This table has 150,000 to 200,000 clones, around nine tenths appearing once. The sample was PBMCs. Source of these receptors: a young man in good health and CMV-seropositive. CDR3s include the opening cysteine and the closing phenylalanine or tryptophan. D genes are given only for firm matches. For some rows the clone size is stated as once, few or many, or as a class when expanded; others skip it.

CDR3,DNA,V,D,size,J
CASTLLGLAGVKQYF,TGTGCCAGCACCCTTTTAGGGCTAGCGGGGGTGAAGCAGTACTTC,TRBV6-6,TRBD2,.,TRBJ2-7
CSANGGYEQYF,TGCAGTGCTAATGGCGGATACGAGCAGTACTTC,TRBV20-1,.,.,TRBJ2-7
CASSLYMRGGQGVNYGYTF,TGTGCCAGCAGCTTGTATATGAGGGGGGGACAAGGGGTCAACTATGGCTACACCTTC,TRBV7-9,.,.,TRBJ1-2
CASSLASESEAFF,TGTGCCAGCAGCTTAGCGTCGGAGAGTGAAGCTTTCTTT,TRBV7-9,.,.,TRBJ1-1
CASSPGRRVYGYTF,TGTGCCAGCAGCCCGGGCAGGCGGGTTTATGGCTACACCTTC,TRBV6-5,.,few,TRBJ1-2
CASSPPKSDTDTQYF,TGTGCCAGCAGCCCCCCAAAAAGCGACACAGATACGCAGTATTTT,TRBV7-6,.,.,TRBJ2-3
CASRGQGGEQYF,TGTGCCAGCAGGGGACAGGGAGGCGAGCAGTACTTC,TRBV6-6,TRBD1,few,TRBJ2-7
CSVGGQGNGYTF,TGCAGCGTCGGGGGACAGGGGAATGGCTACACCTTC,TRBV29-1,TRBD1,.,TRBJ1-2
CASSQDLVSGEAGETQYF,TGTGCCAGCAGCCAAGATCTTGTTAGCGGGGAGGCCGGAGAGACCCAGTACTTC,TRBV4-2,TRBD2,.,TRBJ2-5
CASSADNSYEQYF,TGTGCCAGCTCAGCGGACAACTCCTACGAGCAGTACTTC,TRBV18,.,.,TRBJ2-7
CASSVASKSGGVTDTQYF,TGTGCCAGCAGCGTAGCTTCGAAAAGCGGGGGAGTCACAGATACGCAGTATTTT,TRBV9,TRBD2,.,TRBJ2-3
CASSPRDSETGELFF,TGTGCCAGCAGCCCTAGGGACAGCGAGACCGGGGAGCTGTTTTTT,TRBV7-9,TRBD1,.,TRBJ2-2
CASNGPGYSTDTQYF,TGCGCCAGCAACGGTCCGGGGTACAGCACAGATACGCAGTATTTT,TRBV5-1,.,.,TRBJ2-3
CASSVDVGGPGQYF,TGTGCCAGCAGCGTAGATGTCGGCGGTCCCGGGCAGTACTTC,TRBV9,.,.,TRBJ2-7